This T cell receptor (beta chain) originates from a study of shared clonotypes between healthy human individuals. Clones were read by immunoSEQ multiplex PCR, and TCRdb kept only the in-frame ones, dropping some. The profile shows some 680,000 clones, roughly 72% of them singletons. CD45RA+ naive and CD45RA-negative memory subsets were separated from CD4+ cells. The V and J ends lost 4 bases and 9 bases, in that order; junction bases with no gene match: 5. In germline, CDR1 is SGHTA, CDR2 FQGTGA. The CDR3 totals 13 residues. The sequencing sample was made of memory CD4+ T cells sorted from blood. Subset given: CD45RA-negative fraction. This TCR was sampled from a woman aged 25 to 39 in good health. The gene calls are TRBV7-3 and TRBJ2-1, with 8 positions matching TRBD2. For the CDR3, the DNA is TGTGCCAGCAGCTGGAACCTAGCGGGTGAGCAGTTCTTC. This gives the protein CASSWNLAGEQFF. Full variable domain (remainder filled in from reference TRBV7-3 and TRBJ2-1): GAGVSQTPSNKVTEKGKYVELRCDPISGHTALYWYRQSLGQGPEFLIYFQGTGAADDSGLPNDRFFAVRPEGSVSTLKIQRTERGDSAVYLCASSWNLAGEQFFGPGTRLTVL.